Below, 7 T cell receptor beta chains from the same sample are listed, as sequenced in a study of T-cell memory formation after mild COVID-19. TCRdb re-called the 5' RACE reads through MiXCR, storing one row per CDR3 protein. The table has about 350,000 distinct CDR3 sequences, roughly 13% seen once. The specimen was PBMCs or a T cell subset sorted from them (not recorded which). The receptors stem from a man between 18 and 29 years old who had mild COVID-19 (a few samples of this study predate the infection). Cell type and time point are not known.

The rearrangement links TRBV5-6 to TRBJ2-5; 7 positions match TRBD2. The CDR3 has 15 amino acids. Per germline, CDR1 SGHDT and CDR2 YYEEEE. V shed 5 bases, J shed 0 bases, and the junction held 7 bases outside the gene matches. This CDR3 is CASSQDGGYQETQYF. The CDR3 nucleotides are TGTGCCAGCAGTCAAGACGGGGGGTACCAAGAGACCCAGTACTTC.

This clonotype occurred a few times. V and J are TRBV9 and TRBJ2-3; 9 nucleotides match TRBD2. The CDR3 is 14 amino acids. Per germline, CDR1 SGDLS and CDR2 YYNGEE. With V trimmed by 2 bases and J by 5 bases, 3 bases remained unmatched. The CDR3 bases are TGTGCCAGCAGCGTTAGCGGGGGTGAAGATACGCAGTATTTT. Amino acids: CASSVSGGEDTQYF.

This clonotype occurred a few times. The gene calls are TRBV7-9 and TRBJ2-7, with D perhaps matching TRBD2 (5 bases). Trimming stripped 5 bases from V and 1 base from J, with 12 bases between. Per germline, CDR1 SEHNR and CDR2 FQNEAQ (reference sequence). The length of the CDR3 is 14 residues. This CDR3 reads CASSQTGGSYEQYF. In nucleotides, the CDR3 is TGTGCCAGCAGCCAAACCGGAGGATCCTACGAGCAGTACTTC.

The chain is built from TRBV28 and TRBJ1-5, with D uncertain. This CDR3 is built from 13 residues. The germline V and J ends were trimmed by 3 bases and 9 bases, with 12 bases remaining between them. Looked up from germline, CDR1 is MDHEN and CDR2 is SYDVKM. The CDR3 nucleotides read TGTGCCAGCAGTTTCGACGTCGGTAGGCCCCAGCATTTT. It specifies CASSFDVGRPQHF.

The CDR3 region is CASSFMGGTEAFF. The DNA for the CDR3 is TGTGCCAGCAGCTTTATGGGGGGCACTGAAGCTTTCTTT. The chain joins TRBV7-9 to TRBJ1-1; D perhaps matches TRBD1 (5 bases). CDR3 size: 13 residues. V dropped 3 bases and J dropped 4 bases, with 9 bases sitting between them. Germline V gene sequence: CDR1 SEHNR, CDR2 FQNEAQ (reference sequence).

The sample holds a few counts of this clonotype. V gene TRBV7-6 combines with J gene TRBJ2-5, with a possible D match to TRBD1 (6 bases). CDR1 and CDR2 (germline): SGHVS, FNYEAQ. The CDR3 contains 15 residues. V lost 5 bases and J lost 1, with 14 bases in between. The CDR3 nucleotides are TGTGCCAGCAGCCCCTTCCCCAGGGGCCAAGAGACCCAGTACTTC. Translation gives CASSPFPRGQETQYF.

This rearrangement joins TRBV6-5 to TRBJ2-1; TRBD1 might be the D (6 bases). Germline lookup yields CDR1 MNHEY and CDR2 SVGAGI. The V gene lost 5 bases and the J gene lost 4 bases, with 12 bases spanning the gap. The CDR3 has 14 residues. DNA of the CDR3: TGTGCCAGCAGTCGGACCGGGACATACAATGAGCAGTTCTTC. Its protein is CASSRTGTYNEQFF.